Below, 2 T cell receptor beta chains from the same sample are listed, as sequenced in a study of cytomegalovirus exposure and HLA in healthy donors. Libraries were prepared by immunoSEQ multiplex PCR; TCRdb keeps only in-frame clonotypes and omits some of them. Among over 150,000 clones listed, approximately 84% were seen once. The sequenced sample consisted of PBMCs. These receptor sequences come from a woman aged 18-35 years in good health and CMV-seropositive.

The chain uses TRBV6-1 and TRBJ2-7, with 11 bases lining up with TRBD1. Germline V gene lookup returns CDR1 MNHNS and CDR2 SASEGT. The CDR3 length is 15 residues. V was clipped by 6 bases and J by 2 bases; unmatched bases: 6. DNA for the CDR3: TGTGCCAGCAGGGACGCGGGACAGGGGGCCTACGAGCAGTACTTC. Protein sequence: CASRDAGQGAYEQYF.

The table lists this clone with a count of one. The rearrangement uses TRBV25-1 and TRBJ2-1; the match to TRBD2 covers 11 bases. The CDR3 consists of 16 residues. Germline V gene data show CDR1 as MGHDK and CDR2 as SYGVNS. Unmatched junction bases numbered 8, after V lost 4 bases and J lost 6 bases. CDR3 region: CASSGLTSGATNEQFF. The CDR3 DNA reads TGTGCCAGCAGTGGGCTGACTAGCGGGGCGACCAATGAGCAGTTCTTC.